The rows below give T cell receptor beta chains drawn from one sample of a study of cytomegalovirus exposure and HLA in healthy donors. Clones were sequenced by immunoSEQ multiplex PCR, and TCRdb holds only the in-frame ones, with some missing. The data show around 92,000 clones, with more than 70% seen just once and roughly 2% held by the top ten. The sample comprised PBMCs. These receptors originate from a man between 18 and 29 years old in good health and CMV-seronegative. The CDR3 runs from the conserved cysteine through the conserved F or W. A D gene is named only where the DNA matches it firmly. Size values are once, few and many counts, or a class for expanded clones, and some rows have none.

size,D,J,V,CDR3,DNA
few,TRBD1,TRBJ1-2,TRBV27,CASSLDRGASYGYTF,TGTGCCAGCAGTTTGGACAGGGGGGCTTCCTATGGCTACACCTTC
-,-,TRBJ1-3,TRBV7-2,CASSLAGRLGSGNTIYF,TGTGCCAGCAGCTTAGCCGGCAGGTTGGGCTCTGGAAACACCATATATTTT
-,-,TRBJ1-2,TRBV19,CASSIDKGPYGYTF,TGTGCCAGTAGTATAGATAAGGGGCCCTATGGCTACACCTTC
-,-,TRBJ1-5,TRBV18,CASSPRQDSNQPQHF,TGTGCCAGCTCACCACGACAGGATAGCAATCAGCCCCAGCATTTT
-,TRBD1,TRBJ2-2,TRBV11-2,CASSWDRGNTGELFF,TGTGCCAGCAGCTGGGACAGGGGTAACACCGGGGAGCTGTTTTTT
-,-,TRBJ2-6,TRBV2,CASNPRGPFSGANVLTF,TGTGCCAGCAATCCCAGGGGTCCGTTCTCTGGGGCCAACGTCCTGACTTTC
-,TRBD1,TRBJ2-2,TRBV5-4,CASSLVPTGGLAGELFF,TGTGCCAGCAGCTTGGTACCGACAGGGGGGTTGGCCGGGGAGCTGTTTTTT
-,-,TRBJ1-2,TRBV13,CASSTDSAGKGYTF,TGTGCCAGCAGCACGGACTCAGCAGGTAAAGGCTACACCTTC
-,-,TRBJ2-7,TRBV11-3,CASSLEERGEQYF,TGTGCCAGCAGCTTAGAAGAAAGGGGCGAGCAGTACTTC
-,-,TRBJ2-3,TRBV13,CASSLEASGTDTQYF,TGTGCCAGCAGCTTAGAGGCTAGCGGCACAGATACGCAGTATTTT
-,-,TRBJ1-1,TRBV7-3,CASSPLGGLNTEAFF,TGTGCCAGCAGCCCCCTGGGGGGGCTGAACACTGAAGCTTTCTTT
-,-,TRBJ1-5,TRBV7-9,CASSLDSAQPQHF,TGTGCCAGCAGCTTAGACTCTGCACAGCCCCAGCATTTT
-,TRBD2,TRBJ2-3,TRBV5-1,CASSQGLADTQYF,TGCGCCAGCAGCCAAGGACTAGCAGATACGCAGTATTTT
-,-,TRBJ1-1,TRBV28,CASSLWASGSHTEAFF,TGTGCCAGCAGTTTATGGGCGTCAGGATCCCACACTGAAGCTTTCTTT
once,TRBD1,TRBJ1-3,TRBV6-5,CASSRDRGTGNTIYF,TGTGCCAGCAGCCGGGACAGGGGGACAGGGAACACCATATATTTT
-,-,TRBJ2-3,TRBV28,CASSLGIGEWRDTQYF,TGTGCCAGCAGTTTAGGCATAGGGGAATGGAGAGATACGCAGTATTTT
-,-,TRBJ2-1,TRBV7-2,CASSLVGGPLYDEQFF,TGTGCCAGCAGCTTAGTGGGGGGGCCTCTGTACGATGAGCAGTTCTTC
-,TRBD2,TRBJ2-1,TRBV27,CASSFLGGLAGRNEQFF,TGTGCCAGCAGTTTTTTGGGGGGGCTAGCGGGGCGCAATGAGCAGTTCTTC